The 17 T cell receptor beta chains presented below share a single source sample, sequenced in a study of cytomegalovirus exposure and HLA in healthy donors. Sequencing used immunoSEQ multiplex PCR; TCRdb keeps in-frame clones, though not all of them. The profile covers about 130,000 clones, with 75% to 90% appearing a single time and approximately 1.2% taken by the ten largest. The sequencing input was PBMCs. These receptors all come from a woman aged 18-35 years in good health and CMV-seronegative.

The chain couples TRBV7-8 to TRBJ1-2; TRBD1 matches 9 bases. Germline-derived CDR1 and CDR2 are SGHVS and FQNEAQ. V shed 1 base and J 2 bases; nucleotides not matched to a gene: 11. The CDR3 contains 18 residues. CDR3 DNA: TGTGCCAGCAGCTTAGGTCGATTCTTAGGGACAGGGAACTATGGCTACACCTTC. This translates into CASSLGRFLGTGNYGYTF. The entire variable domain, with the rest obtained from reference TRBV7-8 and TRBJ1-2, is as follows: GAGVSQSPRYKVAKRGQDVALRCDPISGHVSLFWYQQALGQGPEFLTYFQNEAQLDKSGLPSDRFFAERPEGSVSTLKIQRTQQEDSAVYLCASSLGRFLGTGNYGYTFGSGTRLTVV.

V gene TRBV7-9 combines with J gene TRBJ1-4; D remains ambiguous. The CDR3 covers 13 residues. Per germline, CDR1 SEHNR and CDR2 FQNEAQ (reference sequence). The V end was cut by 1 base, the J end by 4 bases, with 4 bases between. The CDR3 is CASSLGVNEKLFF. CDR3 coding DNA: TGTGCCAGCAGCTTAGGAGTTAATGAAAAACTGTTTTTT.

The chain joins TRBV5-5 to TRBJ2-7; D remains unclear. Germline CDR1 is SGHKS and CDR2 is YYEKEE (reference sequence). The CDR3 has 13 residues. V was cut by 2 bases and J by 0 bases, with 6 bases left in between. Here the CDR3 reads CASSFGSSYEQYF. The CDR3 DNA sequence: TGTGCCAGCAGCTTCGGTAGCTCCTACGAGCAGTACTTC.

The rearrangement links TRBV5-8 to TRBJ1-2; no clear D. Germline CDR1 is SGHTS and CDR2 is YDEGEE. V gave up 3 bases and J gave up 6 bases, with 9 bases separating them. The CDR3 has 12 residues. The CDR3 reads CASSSWRDGYTF. The CDR3 nucleotides read TGTGCCAGCAGCTCATGGCGGGATGGCTACACCTTC.

The chain is built from TRBV4-1 and TRBJ1-5; the match to TRBD1 covers 7 bases. V trimming: 4 bases; J trimming: 2 bases; junction bases outside the gene matches: 11. The CDR3 runs to 17 residues. Germline loops: CDR1 MGHRA, CDR2 YSYEKL. DNA for the CDR3: TGCGCCAGCAGCCGAGAAACCCAGGGGGTTGGCAATCAGCCCCAGCATTTT. It translates to CASSRETQGVGNQPQHF.

The gene calls are TRBV15 and TRBJ1-1, with D unclear. Trimming removed 4 bases from V and 3 bases from J, with 6 bases in between. Germline V gives CDR1 LNHNV, CDR2 YYDKDF (reference sequence). This CDR3 comprises 12 residues. The CDR3 sequence: CATSISDTEAFF. In DNA, the CDR3 is TGTGCCACCAGCATTTCTGACACTGAAGCTTTCTTT.

V gene TRBV5-1 combines with J gene TRBJ1-2; D not resolved. The V and J ends lost 0 bases and 6 bases respectively, with 18 bases between them. Germline V CDR1 and CDR2: SGHRS, YFSETQ. The CDR3 runs 16 residues. The CDR3 spells CASSLAEVVPFDGYTF. DNA for the CDR3: TGCGCCAGCAGCTTGGCCGAGGTAGTCCCGTTCGATGGCTACACCTTC.

The chain uses TRBV5-6 and TRBJ1-2; the match to TRBD1 covers 8 bases. V lost 5 bases and J lost 5; bases outside the gene matches: 11. Germline CDR1 SGHDT, CDR2 YYEEEE. CDR3 size: 15 residues. CDR3 loop: CASRTADRGVYGYTF. Here the CDR3 DNA reads TGTGCCAGCAGAACCGCTGACAGGGGTGTATATGGCTACACCTTC.

This CDR3 reads CASSFGMSRTYADTQYF. CDR3 nucleotide sequence: TGTGCCAGCAGTTTCGGAATGTCGAGGACTTACGCAGATACGCAGTATTTT. The chain uses TRBV27 and TRBJ2-3, with a possible D match to TRBD2 (5 bases). V was shortened by 3 bases and J by 4 bases, with 20 bases between the two germline ends. Germline CDR1 reads MNHEY; CDR2 reads SMNVEV (reference sequence). This CDR3 has 17 residues.

This clone was picked up one time. The genes are TRBV4-2 and TRBJ2-3, with 8 bases lining up with TRBD1. The CDR3 extends over 15 amino acids. Germline trimming cut 4 bases from V and 1 base from J; bases unmatched to any gene: 4. Germline assignment: CDR1 LGHNA and CDR2 YNFKEQ. The CDR3 reads CASSPGQDGTDTQYF. The CDR3 coding sequence is TGTGCCAGCAGCCCGGGACAGGATGGCACAGATACGCAGTATTTT.

The gene calls are TRBV5-4 and TRBJ2-3; 8 positions agree with TRBD1. J was trimmed by 4 bases and V by 4 bases; bases with no gene match: 5. Germline lookup yields CDR1 SGHNT and CDR2 YYREEE (reference sequence). This CDR3 has 14 residues. The CDR3 sequence is CASSLQGAADTQYF. The CDR3 DNA follows: TGTGCCAGCAGCCTGCAGGGGGCCGCAGATACGCAGTATTTT.

The chain recombines TRBV5-4 with TRBJ1-3; weak D call: TRBD1 (5 bases). The CDR3 length is 15 residues. Looked up from germline, CDR1 is SGHNT and CDR2 is YYREEE (reference sequence). V shed 4 bases and J shed 0 bases, with 11 bases lying between them. The CDR3 loop reads CASSPGGNSGNTIYF. The CDR3 DNA reads TGTGCCAGCAGCCCTGGGGGGAACTCTGGAAACACCATATATTTT.

This clone has just a few counts. This chain connects TRBV19 to TRBJ1-2; 8 bases are shared with TRBD1. The ends lost 7 bases at V and 7 bases at J; junction bases unmatched: 20. Per the germline V gene, CDR1 is LNHDA and CDR2 is SQIVND (reference sequence). This CDR3 has 17 amino acids. CDR3 DNA sequence: TGTGCCAGTACCATCGGGCCAGGGGGCGACCCGAGGGGTGGCTACACCTTC. Protein: CASTIGPGGDPRGGYTF.

The rearrangement joins TRBV18 to TRBJ2-7; 9 positions match TRBD1. Trimming removed 2 bases from V and 3 bases from J; junction bases left unmatched: 2. CDR1 is KGHSH, CDR2 LQKENI, per germline. The CDR3 extends over 14 amino acids. CDR3 protein: CASSPTGGGYEQYF. Written as DNA, the CDR3 is TGTGCCAGCTCACCAACAGGGGGCGGCTACGAGCAGTACTTC.

The genes are TRBV10-3 and TRBJ2-7, with D perhaps matching TRBD1 (5 bases). The CDR3 totals 12 residues. Germline V gene data show CDR1 as ENHRY and CDR2 as SYGVKD. V lost 8 bases to trimming and J lost 3 bases, with 11 bases between them. Here the CDR3 DNA reads TGTGCCATCGGGGCATTTCTCTACGAGCAGTACTTC. Its protein product is CAIGAFLYEQYF.

This clone was detected once. The genes are TRBV25-1 and TRBJ2-7; 9 nucleotides line up with TRBD1. Unmatched junction bases numbered 12, after V lost 6 bases and J lost 6 bases. From germline, CDR1 is MGHDK and CDR2 SYGVNS. This CDR3 spans 15 amino acids. CDR3 nucleotide sequence: TGTGCCAGCAGGGGTACCGGGACAGGGTTGGGCGAGCAGTACTTC. The encoded protein is CASRGTGTGLGEQYF.

The V call is TRBV2, the J call TRBJ1-5; 11 nucleotides match TRBD1. Trimming cost V 8 bases and J 2 bases; bases outside gene matches: 8. Germline assignment: CDR1 SNHLY and CDR2 FYNNEI. The length of the CDR3 is 16 residues. The CDR3: CASGGDRGFGNQPQHF. CDR3 in DNA: TGTGCCAGCGGCGGGGACAGGGGGTTTGGCAATCAGCCCCAGCATTTT.